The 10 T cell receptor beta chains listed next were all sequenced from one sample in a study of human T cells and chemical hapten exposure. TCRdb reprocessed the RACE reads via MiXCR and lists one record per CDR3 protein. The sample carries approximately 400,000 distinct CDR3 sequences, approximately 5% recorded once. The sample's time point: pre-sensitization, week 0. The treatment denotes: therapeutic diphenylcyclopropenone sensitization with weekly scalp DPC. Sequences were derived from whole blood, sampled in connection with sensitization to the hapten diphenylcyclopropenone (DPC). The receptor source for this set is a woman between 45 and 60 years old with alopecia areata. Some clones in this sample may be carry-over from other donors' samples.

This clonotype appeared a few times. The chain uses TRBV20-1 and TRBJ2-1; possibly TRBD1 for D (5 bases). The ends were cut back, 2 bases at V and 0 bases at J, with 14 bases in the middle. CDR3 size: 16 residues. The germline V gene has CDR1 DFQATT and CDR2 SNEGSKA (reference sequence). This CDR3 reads CSARLTTESSYNEQFF. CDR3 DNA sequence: TGCAGTGCTAGACTTACGACAGAGAGCTCCTACAATGAGCAGTTCTTC.

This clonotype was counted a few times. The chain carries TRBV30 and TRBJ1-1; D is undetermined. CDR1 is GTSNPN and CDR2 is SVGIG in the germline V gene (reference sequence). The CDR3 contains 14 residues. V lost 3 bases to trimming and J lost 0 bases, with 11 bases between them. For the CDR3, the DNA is TGTGCCTGGAGAGGAAGCAGGATGAACACTGAAGCTTTCTTT. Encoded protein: CAWRGSRMNTEAFF.

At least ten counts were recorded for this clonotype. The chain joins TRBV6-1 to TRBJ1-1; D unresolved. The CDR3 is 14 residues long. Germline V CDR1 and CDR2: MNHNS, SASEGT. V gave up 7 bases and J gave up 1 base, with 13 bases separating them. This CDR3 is CASKGAVGNTEAFF. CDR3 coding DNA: TGTGCCAGCAAGGGAGCAGTGGGGAACACTGAAGCTTTCTTT.

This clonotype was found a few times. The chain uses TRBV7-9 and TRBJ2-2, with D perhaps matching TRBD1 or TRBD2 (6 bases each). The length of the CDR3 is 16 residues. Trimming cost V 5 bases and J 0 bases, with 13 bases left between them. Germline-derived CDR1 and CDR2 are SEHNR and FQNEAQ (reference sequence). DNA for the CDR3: TGTGCCAGCAGCGGAGAGGGGGGAGCGAACACCGGGGAGCTGTTTTTT. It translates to CASSGEGGANTGELFF.

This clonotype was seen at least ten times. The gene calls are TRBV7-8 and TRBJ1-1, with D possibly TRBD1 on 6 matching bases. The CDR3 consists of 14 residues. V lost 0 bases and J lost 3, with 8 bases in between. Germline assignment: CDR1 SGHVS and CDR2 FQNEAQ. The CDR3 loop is CASSLAAGDTEAFF. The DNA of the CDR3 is TGTGCCAGCAGCTTAGCGGCAGGGGACACTGAAGCTTTCTTT.

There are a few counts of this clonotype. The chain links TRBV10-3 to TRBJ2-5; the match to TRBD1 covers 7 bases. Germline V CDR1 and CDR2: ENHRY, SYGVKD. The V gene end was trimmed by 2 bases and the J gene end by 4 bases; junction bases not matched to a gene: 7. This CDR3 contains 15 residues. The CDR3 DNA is TGTGCCATCAGTGAGGCGGACAGGTCCACAGAGACCCAGTACTTC. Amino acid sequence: CAISEADRSTETQYF.

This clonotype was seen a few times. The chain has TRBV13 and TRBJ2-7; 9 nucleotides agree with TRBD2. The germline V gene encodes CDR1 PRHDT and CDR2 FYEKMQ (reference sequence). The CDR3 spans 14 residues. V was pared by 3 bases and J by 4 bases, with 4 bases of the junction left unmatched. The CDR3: CASSFAAGGYEQYF. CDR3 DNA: TGTGCCAGCAGCTTTGCAGCGGGAGGATACGAGCAGTACTTC. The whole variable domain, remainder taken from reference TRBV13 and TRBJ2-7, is AAGVIQSPRHLIKEKRETATLKCYPIPRHDTVYWYQQGPGQDPQFLISFYEKMQSDKGSIPDRFSAQQFSDYHSELNMSSLELGDSALYFCASSFAAGGYEQYFGPGTRLTVT.

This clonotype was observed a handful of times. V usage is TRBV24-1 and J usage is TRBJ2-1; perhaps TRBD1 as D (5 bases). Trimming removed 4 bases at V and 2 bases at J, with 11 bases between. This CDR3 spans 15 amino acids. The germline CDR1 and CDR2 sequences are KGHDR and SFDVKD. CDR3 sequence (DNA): TGTGCCACCAGTGAGGGGCGTAGCCCCTACAATGAGCAGTTCTTC. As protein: CATSEGRSPYNEQFF.

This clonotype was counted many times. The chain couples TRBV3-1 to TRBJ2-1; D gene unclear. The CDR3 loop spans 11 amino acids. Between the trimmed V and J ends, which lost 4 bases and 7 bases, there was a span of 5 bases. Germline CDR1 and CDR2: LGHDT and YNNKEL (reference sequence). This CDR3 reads CASSPGNEQFF. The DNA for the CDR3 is TGTGCCAGCAGCCCAGGTAATGAGCAGTTCTTC.

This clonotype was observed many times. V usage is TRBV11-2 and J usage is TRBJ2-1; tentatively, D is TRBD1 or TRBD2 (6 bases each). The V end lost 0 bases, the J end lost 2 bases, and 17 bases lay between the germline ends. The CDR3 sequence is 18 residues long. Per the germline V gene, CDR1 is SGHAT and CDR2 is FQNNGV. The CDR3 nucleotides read TGTGCCAGCAGCTTAGATCGGAACCGGGGGCCTACCTACAATGAGCAGTTCTTC. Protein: CASSLDRNRGPTYNEQFF.